The subject of this entry is one T cell receptor (beta chain). Its antigen remains unknown. This record belongs to a study of shared clonotypes between healthy human individuals. Study outcomes and limitations: Clonotypes shared by all four donors outscored non-shared clonotypes in generation probability.

CDR1 SGHDT and CDR2 YYEEEE come from the germline V gene. The V and J ends lost 1 base and 2 bases respectively, with 10 bases between them. The CDR3 length is 14 residues. The method was immunoSEQ multiplex PCR; TCRdb's version includes in-frame clones alone and lacks a portion of them. In the table there are over a million clones, under 80% of which are singletons. This clonotype was sampled from a man younger than 35 in good health. The chain uses TRBV5-6 and TRBJ2-7; D assignment may be TRBD1 or TRBD2 (6 bases each). Input material: memory CD4+ T cells sorted from blood. The subset was: CD45RA-negative fraction. This CDR3 reads CASSLIGGPYEQYF. The DNA for the CDR3 is TGTGCCAGCAGCTTGATTGGGGGGCCCTACGAGCAGTACTTC.